This entry lists 20 T cell receptor beta chains sequenced from one sample in a study of type 1 and type 2 diabetes patients. The PCR template was genomic DNA. A primer set of 30 forward and 13 reverse primers amplified the CDR3. TCRdb re-analysed the multiplex PCR reads in MiXCR, keeping a single row per CDR3 protein. The sample has about 290,000 distinct CDR3 sequences, roughly 50% seen once. Sequences were obtained from peripheral blood mononuclear cells (PBMCs). These receptors were taken from a man younger than 35 with type 2 diabetes.

The chain employs TRBV6-1 and TRBJ2-7; a possible D gene is TRBD1 (6 bases). The CDR3 is 16 amino acids. Per germline, CDR1 MNHNS and CDR2 SASEGT. The germline V and J ends were trimmed by 4 bases and 0 bases, with 16 bases remaining between them. The CDR3 DNA reads TGTGCCAGCAGTGCCCGCCGGGACATCTACTCCTACGAGCAGTACTTC. Residues: CASSARRDIYSYEQYF.

J is TRBJ1-6 and V is TRBV12-3 or TRBV12-4; D gene unclear. With 7 bases removed from V and 7 bases from J, the gap between germline ends came to 11 bases. The CDR3 spans 13 residues. CDR3 protein: CASTGTDNSPLHF. The CDR3 coding sequence is TGTGCCAGCACGGGAACGGACAATTCACCCCTCCACTTT.

Worth noting for this clonotype: An end of the junction does not agree with germline; a read error may underlie this. The chain couples TRBV5-1 to TRBJ2-3; 7 bases map to TRBD2. The CDR3 covers 15 residues. The germline V gene encodes CDR1 SGHRS and CDR2 YFSETQ. CDR3 nucleotides: TGCGCCAGCAGCTTGGAACTAGCGAACGCAGATACGCAGTACTTT. It translates to CASSLELANADTQYF.

A single count supports this clonotype. J is TRBJ2-5 and V is TRBV2; tentatively, D is TRBD1 (6 bases). Per the germline V gene, CDR1 is SNHLY and CDR2 is FYNNEI. The CDR3 has 15 amino acids. Trimming left V 5 bases short and J 2 bases short, with 15 bases between. This CDR3 reads CASSRSGQKQETQYF. CDR3 coding DNA: TGTGCCAGCAGTCGATCCGGACAGAAGCAAGAGACCCAGTACTTC. The complete variable domain, with remaining parts taken from reference TRBV2 and TRBJ2-5, reads EPEVTQTPSHQVTQMGQEVILRCVPISNHLYFYWYRQILGQKVEFLVSFYNNEISEKSEIFDDQFSVERPDGSNFTLKIRSTKLEDSAMYFCASSRSGQKQETQYFGPGTRLLVL.

The J gene is TRBJ1-6, the V gene TRBV9; D ambiguous. This CDR3 region has 16 residues. Germline CDR1 SGDLS, CDR2 YYNGEE. The ends were cut back, 2 bases at V and 0 bases at J, with 9 bases in the middle. The CDR3 DNA reads as TGTGCCAGCAGCGTCTATGCAAGCTCCTATAATTCACCCCTCCACTTT. Its protein is CASSVYASSYNSPLHF.

This rearrangement joins TRBV30 to TRBJ1-4; D ambiguous. CDR1 is GTSNPN and CDR2 is SVGIG in the germline V gene (reference sequence). Deletions cut 1 base from V and 3 bases from J, with 6 bases between. This CDR3 is 13 amino acids long. In nucleotides, the CDR3 is TGTGCCTGGAGTGGTAGAGCTAATGAAAAACTGTTTTTT. Translation gives CAWSGRANEKLFF.

The chain combines TRBV7-6 with TRBJ2-1; 9 bases are shared with TRBD1. CDR1 is SGHVS and CDR2 is FNYEAQ in the germline V gene. V was pared by 5 bases and J by 6 bases, with 5 bases of the junction left unmatched. The CDR3 extends over 14 amino acids. This CDR3 reads CASSQRTGANEQFF. The CDR3 DNA reads TGTGCCAGCAGCCAGCGGACAGGGGCCAATGAGCAGTTCTTC. The whole variable domain, remainder taken from reference TRBV7-6 and TRBJ2-1, is GAGVSQSPRYKVTKRGQDVALRCDPISGHVSLYWYRQALGQGPEFLTYFNYEAQQDKSGLPNDRFSAERPEGSISTLTIQRTEQRDSAMYRCASSQRTGANEQFFGPGTRLTVL.

The rearrangement uses TRBV5-5 and TRBJ1-1; no firm D call. Germline loops: CDR1 SGHKS, CDR2 YYEKEE (reference sequence). V was shortened by 3 bases and J by 1 base, with 7 bases between the two germline ends. There are 13 residues in the CDR3. This CDR3 is CASSSVENTEAFF. The CDR3, as DNA: TGTGCCAGCAGCTCGGTGGAGAACACTGAAGCTTTCTTT.

This clonotype was counted between two and nine times. V gene TRBV27 combines with J gene TRBJ1-2; D not resolved. CDR1 is MNHEY and CDR2 is SMNVEV in the germline V gene (reference sequence). V lost 2 bases and J 6 bases, leaving 16 bases between the germline ends. The CDR3 runs to 15 residues. The CDR3 DNA reads as TGTGCCAGCAGTTTAACCGGGGTTTGGAGTGATGGCTACACCTTC. Protein: CASSLTGVWSDGYTF.

The chain employs TRBV4-3 and TRBJ2-7; D call uncertain. Germline V lookup: CDR1 LGHNA, CDR2 YSLEER. Trimming left V 0 bases short and J 3 bases short, with 12 bases between. This CDR3 spans 15 amino acids. Here the CDR3 reads CASSQDLPQYYEQYF. CDR3 coding DNA: TGCGCCAGCAGCCAAGATTTGCCCCAGTACTACGAGCAGTACTTC.

This clonotype was counted between two and nine times. This chain connects TRBV20-1 to TRBJ2-7; 9 bases fit TRBD2. The CDR3 consists of 14 residues. V lost 4 bases and J lost 3; bases outside the gene matches: 7. The germline V gene encodes CDR1 DFQATT and CDR2 SNEGSKA (reference sequence). The CDR3 DNA sequence: TGCAGTGCTATCTCAGCGGGGGGAAGCTACGAGCAGTACTTC. This codes for CSAISAGGSYEQYF.

This clonotype was found a few times. The rearrangement joins TRBV19 to TRBJ2-2, with D uncertain. V was clipped by 2 bases and J by 7 bases, with 17 bases between them. Germline CDR1 and CDR2: LNHDA and SQIVND (reference sequence). The length of the CDR3 is 16 residues. The CDR3 region has the DNA TGTGCCAGTAGTATACAAACGCGATCGGTAGGCGGGGAGCTGTTTTTT. Its translation is CASSIQTRSVGGELFF. Filled out from reference TRBV19 and TRBJ2-2, the complete variable domain reads DGGITQSPKYLFRKEGQNVTLSCEQNLNHDAMYWYRQDPGQGLRLIYYSQIVNDFQKGDIAEGYSVSREKKESFPLTVTSAQKNPTAFYLCASSIQTRSVGGELFFGEGSRLTVL.

This clonotype showed up just a few times. In DNA form, the CDR3 reads TGTGCCAGCACCGATAGAGGGGGAACTAGCACAGATACGCAGTATTTT. Its translation: CASTDRGGTSTDTQYF. The chain links TRBV12-3 or TRBV12-4 to TRBJ2-3; possible D gene TRBD1, 6 bases. Trimming pared 7 bases from V and 0 bases from J, leaving 17 bases between. This CDR3 comprises 16 residues.

The CDR3 DNA reads as TGTGCCAGCAGCTTGAGTCGGGGGGCGGCGAGGACCGGGGAGCTGTTTTTT. This encodes CASSLSRGAARTGELFF. The V call is TRBV7-8, the J call TRBJ2-2, with TRBD2 as a possible D gene (7 bases). Trimming cost V 3 bases and J 5 bases, with 19 bases left between them. This CDR3 contains 17 residues. CDR1 and CDR2 (germline): SGHVS, FQNEAQ.

This chain links TRBV9 with TRBJ1-2; TRBD1 matches at 7 bases. Germline V CDR1 and CDR2: SGDLS, YYNGEE. CDR3 size: 13 residues. V lost 0 bases to trimming and J lost 5 bases; unmatched junction nucleotides: 1. The CDR3 DNA is TGTGCCAGCAGCGTAGCAGGGGGATATGGCTACACCTTC. This codes for CASSVAGGYGYTF.

This clonotype appeared a single time. The chain couples TRBV12-3 or TRBV12-4 to TRBJ2-1, with a possible D match to TRBD1 (7 bases). CDR3 length equals 15 residues. V was pared by 6 bases and J by 0 bases, with 12 bases between. The DNA for the CDR3 is TGTGCCAGCAGCCAGGGGGGATCCTCCTACAATGAGCAGTTCTTC. This gives the protein CASSQGGSSYNEQFF.

The chain carries TRBV3-1 and TRBJ1-1, with D uncertain. V lost 5 bases to trimming and J lost 3 bases, with 7 bases between them. The germline CDR1 and CDR2 sequences are LGHDT and YNNKEL (reference sequence). The CDR3 consists of 12 residues. The CDR3 here is CASSYIDTEAFF. CDR3 coding DNA: TGTGCCAGCAGCTATATCGACACTGAAGCTTTCTTT.

The V and J genes are TRBV12-3 or TRBV12-4 and TRBJ1-6; the match to TRBD1 covers 9 bases. V shed 6 bases and J 6 bases; nucleotides not matched to a gene: 9. CDR3 length equals 16 residues. The CDR3 loop reads CASRDRGLRFNSPLHF. CDR3 DNA sequence: TGTGCCAGCAGGGACAGGGGTCTTCGATTTAATTCACCCCTCCACTTT.

This clonotype was counted many times. The rearrangement uses TRBV30 and TRBJ1-2; 7 nucleotides line up with TRBD1. This CDR3 is built from 11 residues. Germline trimming cut 5 bases from V and 4 bases from J; bases unmatched to any gene: 1. Per germline, CDR1 GTSNPN and CDR2 SVGIG (reference sequence). The CDR3 nucleotides read TGTGCCTGGGACAGGGTCTATGGCTACACCTTC. This translates into CAWDRVYGYTF.

This clonotype was seen repeatedly, ten times or more. The chain combines TRBV19 with TRBJ1-1, with D tentatively TRBD1 (6 bases). Germline-derived CDR1 and CDR2 are LNHDA and SQIVND (reference sequence). The CDR3 consists of 14 residues. V lost 5 bases and J lost 1, with 11 bases in between. The CDR3, as DNA: TGTGCCAGTAGTCAGGACAGCCAGAACACTGAAGCTTTCTTT. Translated, it gives CASSQDSQNTEAFF.